The entry that follows covers one TCR beta chain sequence. Its specificity is unknown. V dropped 5 bases and J dropped 10 bases, with 12 bases sitting between them. CDR3 length: 12 residues. CDR1 and CDR2 from the germline V gene are SEHNR and FQNEAQ (reference sequence). This sample was included in a study of Ad26.COV2.S vaccination and SARS-CoV-2 variants. Study results and caveats: It was vaccine recipients, not placebo recipients, who had the higher spike-specific TCR breadth.

The sample's treatment: about 20 received Ad26.COV2.S at low or high dose, single or two shots; about 5 received placebo; per-sample allocation not given. Material that was analyzed had been drawn on day 63 after the first vaccine or placebo injection. Measured with immunoSEQ multiplex PCR; TCRdb has only the in-frame clones, and not every one. The repertoire holds around 300,000 clones, roughly 90% seen once, with approximately 5% in the top ten. The chain carries TRBV7-9 and TRBJ2-1; D unclear. The sequence came from a person between 18 and 65 years old who received the Ad26.COV2.S COVID-19 vaccine or a placebo. This specimen consisted of peripheral blood, obtained in a trial of Ad26.COV2.S vaccine versus placebo. Here the CDR3 reads CASSQTTWEQFF. The DNA of the CDR3 is TGTGCCAGCAGCCAAACAACGTGGGAGCAGTTCTTC.